This TCR beta chain was recorded in a study of Ad26.COV2.S vaccination and SARS-CoV-2 variants. Study summary: Intramuscular Ad26.COV2.S at 5x10^10 or 1x10^11 viral particles. General observations from the study: Participants in the vaccine arm had higher spike-specific TCR breadth; placebo recipients had lower. The authors reported substantial breadth in spike-specific CD8+ and CD4+ T cell responses after vaccination.

On this clone: Its antigen is still unknown.

This sample's treatment: roughly 18 received Ad26.COV2.S at low or high dose, single or two shots; roughly 5 received placebo; per-sample allocation not given. Sampling was performed 63 days after the first vaccine or placebo injection. An Ad26 vector that expressed Wuhan-strain SARS-CoV-2 spike constituted the vaccine. Trimming stripped 0 bases from V and 7 bases from J, with 13 bases between. CDR1 SGHAT and CDR2 FQNNGV come from the germline V gene. This CDR3 is built from 15 residues. Generated by immunoSEQ multiplex PCR, the TCRdb table keeps only in-frame clones and is missing some. Counted here are 300,000 to 500,000 clones, approximately 91% occurring once; the ten biggest clones make up 3% to 3.5%.

The material sequenced was peripheral blood, taken in a trial of Ad26.COV2.S vaccine versus placebo. The V and J genes are TRBV11-2 and TRBJ2-1, with a possible D match to TRBD1 (6 bases). The sequence was obtained from a person aged 18 to 59 who received the Ad26.COV2.S COVID-19 vaccine or a placebo. The CDR3, as DNA: TGTGCCAGCAGCTTAGAGGGGGCAGCAACTAATGAGCAGTTCTTC. Protein sequence: CASSLEGAATNEQFF.